The 31 T cell receptor beta chains given below trace back to one sample, sequenced in a study of blood T cell repertoires in COVID-19. TCRdb's table, derived via immunoSEQ multiplex PCR, lists solely in-frame clones and lacks some. The profile shows over 25,000 clones, 65% to 90% of them singletons. Sequencing was done on a sample of peripheral blood. All receptors derive from a woman aged 60-75 years with active COVID-19.

The J gene is TRBJ2-1, the V gene TRBV3-1 (or the pseudogene TRBV3-2); 9 bases fit TRBD1. Germline V lookup: CDR1 LGHDT, CDR2 YNNKEL (reference sequence). The CDR3 covers 16 residues. V lost 3 bases to trimming and J lost 3 bases; unmatched junction nucleotides: 6. Here the CDR3 DNA reads TGTGCCAGCAGCCAGAGAGACAGGGGGGGCTACAATGAGCAGTTCTTC. The encoded protein is CASSQRDRGGYNEQFF.

J is TRBJ2-5 and V is TRBV9; possibly TRBD2 for D (5 bases). CDR1 and CDR2 (germline): SGDLS, YYNGEE. The CDR3 spans 14 residues. V dropped 0 bases and J dropped 1 base, with 7 bases sitting between them. CDR3 protein: CASSVEAGQETQYF. The CDR3, as DNA: TGTGCCAGCAGCGTAGAGGCGGGCCAAGAGACCCAGTACTTC.

Concerning this clone itself: A read error may produce the germline difference seen at one junction end. The chain combines TRBV7-7 with TRBJ2-5, with TRBD1 matching 11 bases. CDR3 length: 16 amino acids. CDR1 SSHAT and CDR2 FNYEAQ come from the germline V gene (reference sequence). The CDR3 loop reads CASSPRDRGAEETQYF. The CDR3 region has the DNA TGTGCTAGCAGCCCTAGGGACAGGGGGGCCGAAGAGACCCAGTACTTC.

The chain is built from TRBV7-9 and TRBJ2-1; 8 bases fit TRBD2. CDR3 length equals 12 residues. Unmatched junction bases numbered 4, after V lost 2 bases and J lost 13 bases. CDR1 and CDR2 from the germline V gene are SEHNR and FQNEAQ (reference sequence). Here the CDR3 DNA reads TGTGCCAGCAGCTTAAGCGGGGGAATTCAGTTCTTC. It codes for CASSLSGGIQFF.

This clone was counted once. V is TRBV29-1 and J is TRBJ2-7; 13 bases align to TRBD2. The CDR3 consists of 13 residues. Trimming took 7 bases from V and 6 from J; bases not matched to a gene: 6. Germline V gene sequence: CDR1 SQVTM, CDR2 ANQGSEA. The CDR3 sequence: CSALLAGGSEQYF. The DNA for the CDR3 is TGCAGCGCCCTACTAGCGGGGGGGTCCGAGCAGTACTTC.

CDR3 loop: CASSEGQGRNYGYTF. CDR3 nucleotides: TGTGCCAGCAGTGAAGGACAGGGACGGAACTATGGCTACACCTTC. This chain uses TRBV28 with TRBJ1-2; 8 bases align to TRBD1. This CDR3 comprises 15 residues. Germline CDR1 is MDHEN and CDR2 is SYDVKM. The trim removed 5 bases at V and 2 bases at J, leaving 7 bases unmatched.

The chain employs TRBV11-3 and TRBJ2-1, with 14 positions matching TRBD2. Germline lookup yields CDR1 SGHNT and CDR2 YENEEA. The CDR3 loop spans 18 amino acids. Trimming took 1 base from V and 5 from J; bases not matched to a gene: 7. CDR3 amino acids: CASSLAGTSGGRHNEQFF. The CDR3 DNA reads TGTGCCAGCAGCTTAGCCGGGACTAGCGGGGGAAGACACAATGAGCAGTTCTTC.

This rearrangement joins TRBV5-6 to TRBJ2-1; 11 bases agree with TRBD1. Germline V CDR1 and CDR2: SGHDT, YYEEEE. The V and J ends lost 4 bases and 3 bases, in that order; junction bases with no gene match: 3. This CDR3 is 15 amino acids long. This CDR3 reads CASSPGTGGYNEQFF. The CDR3 DNA reads TGTGCCAGCAGCCCCGGGACAGGGGGCTACAATGAGCAGTTCTTC.

V usage is TRBV10-3 and J usage is TRBJ1-6; TRBD1 is a possible D gene (6 bases). The germline gives CDR1 ENHRY, CDR2 SYGVKD. V was cut by 0 bases and J by 4 bases, with 16 bases left in between. The CDR3 loop spans 18 amino acids. CDR3 region: CAISESLNRVGYNSPLHF. The CDR3 DNA is TGTGCCATCAGTGAGTCATTGAACAGGGTTGGATATAATTCACCCCTCCACTTT.

The chain is built from TRBV6-5 and TRBJ1-6; 8 bases agree with TRBD1. From germline, CDR1 is MNHEY and CDR2 SVGAGI. CDR3 size: 14 residues. V shed 6 bases, J shed 10 bases, and the junction held 8 bases outside the gene matches. The CDR3 nucleotides read TGTGCCAGCAGAGGACAGGGTGAATTATCACCCCTCCACTTT. It yields the protein CASRGQGELSPLHF.

Notes on this clone: An end of the junction does not agree with germline; a read error may underlie this. This chain joins TRBV28 and TRBJ1-2; a possible D gene is TRBD1 (6 bases). The CDR3 contains 13 residues. The germline gives CDR1 MDHEN, CDR2 SYDVKM. The CDR3 region is CASSTPGTLFSRF. CDR3 coding DNA: TGTGCCAGCAGCACCCCCGGGACACTCTTCTCCCGGTTC.

The chain is built from TRBV28 and TRBJ1-2; 8 nucleotides match TRBD1. The CDR3 covers 16 residues. Germline CDR1 is MDHEN and CDR2 is SYDVKM. Trimming removed 9 bases from V and 1 base from J; junction bases left unmatched: 13. CDR3 sequence reads: CASSRAGTGNNYGYTF. The CDR3 bases are TGTGCCAGTTCAAGGGCTGGGACAGGCAATAACTATGGCTACACCTTC.

The rearrangement uses TRBV2 and TRBJ2-7; D perhaps matches TRBD2 (5 bases). Germline V CDR1 and CDR2: SNHLY, FYNNEI. Trimming removed 7 bases from V and 4 bases from J, with 20 bases in between. This CDR3 is 15 amino acids long. The CDR3 nucleotides are TGTGCCAGCACGGGGTGGAGGTCCCCCCTTTACGAGCAGTACTTC. This sequence encodes CASTGWRSPLYEQYF.

The chain combines TRBV11-3 with TRBJ2-2; 14 bases agree with TRBD2. Trimming took 5 bases from V and 1 from J; bases not matched to a gene: 3. CDR1 SGHNT and CDR2 YENEEA come from the germline V gene. The CDR3 is made up of 17 amino acids. The CDR3 region has the DNA TGTGCCAGCAGCCCGGGACTAGCGGGGGTGAACACCGGGGAGCTGTTTTTT. It encodes CASSPGLAGVNTGELFF.

The gene calls are TRBV7-6 and TRBJ2-1; weak D call: TRBD1 (7 bases). The germline V gene has CDR1 SGHVS and CDR2 FNYEAQ. This CDR3 is 15 amino acids long. V dropped 3 bases and J dropped 6 bases, with 15 bases sitting between them. The CDR3 nucleotides are TGTGCCAGCAGCTTGTCAGGGGGGCTAGGCAATGAGCAGTTCTTC. Its protein product is CASSLSGGLGNEQFF.

The chain joins TRBV5-1 to TRBJ1-1; D perhaps matches TRBD1 (5 bases). Deletions cut 0 bases from V and 7 bases from J, with 13 bases between. Germline V lookup: CDR1 SGHRS, CDR2 YFSETQ. There are 14 residues in the CDR3. CDR3 sequence reads: CASSLGSWGVEAFF. The CDR3 DNA follows: TGCGCCAGCAGCTTGGGAAGTTGGGGGGTTGAAGCTTTCTTT. Full variable domain (missing parts from reference TRBV5-1 and TRBJ1-1): KAGVTQTPRYLIKTRGQQVTLSCSPISGHRSVSWYQQTPGQGLQFLFEYFSETQRNKGNFPGRFSGRQFSNSRSEMNVSTLELGDSALYLCASSLGSWGVEAFFGQGTRLTVV.

The DNA of the CDR3 is TGTGCCAGCAGCGAAGGAGCCCTTTATAGCAATCAGCCCCAGCATTTT. This gives the protein CASSEGALYSNQPQHF. The V gene is TRBV11-3, the J gene TRBJ1-5; D gene unclear. From germline, CDR1 is SGHNT and CDR2 YENEEA. The CDR3 runs 16 residues. V was trimmed by 5 bases and J by 0 bases, leaving 14 bases between them.

The V gene is TRBV2, the J gene TRBJ2-4; 7 bases match TRBD1. CDR1 SNHLY and CDR2 FYNNEI come from the germline V gene. This CDR3 contains 11 residues. J lost 15 bases, V lost 8 bases, and 10 bases had no gene match. CDR3 region: CASSGQSLMYF. The CDR3, as DNA: TGTGCCAGCTCGGGACAGTCCCTTATGTACTTC.

The genes are TRBV4-1 and TRBJ1-2; 11 nucleotides agree with TRBD1. With 2 bases clipped from V and 8 bases from J, the junction kept 4 bases outside the gene matches. CDR3 length: 14 residues. CDR1 is MGHRA, CDR2 YSYEKL, per germline. This chain's CDR3 is CASSQSGTGGGYTF. As DNA, the CDR3 is TGCGCCAGCAGCCAATCCGGGACAGGGGGAGGCTACACCTTC.

V and J are TRBV2 and TRBJ2-2, with D possibly matching TRBD1 (6 bases). This CDR3 has 15 residues. The germline gives CDR1 SNHLY, CDR2 FYNNEI. V dropped 7 bases and J dropped 0 bases, with 12 bases sitting between them. CDR3 sequence reads: CASKKTGANTGELFF. The CDR3 coding sequence is TGTGCCAGCAAGAAGACAGGCGCGAACACCGGGGAGCTGTTTTTT.

The chain links TRBV7-2 to TRBJ2-5; 8 nucleotides agree with TRBD2. The CDR3 has 16 residues. CDR1 is SGHTA, CDR2 FQGNSA, per germline. V lost 5 bases to trimming and J lost 1 base; unmatched junction nucleotides: 9. The CDR3 nucleotides read TGTGCCAGCAGCCAAGGACTAGCCCGATTCCAAGAGACCCAGTACTTC. As protein: CASSQGLARFQETQYF.

The chain recombines TRBV13 with TRBJ2-1; D is perhaps TRBD2 (5 bases). The CDR3 covers 13 residues. Between the trimmed V and J ends, which lost 5 bases and 7 bases, there was a span of 12 bases. Germline V gene data show CDR1 as PRHDT and CDR2 as FYEKMQ (reference sequence). CDR3 bases: TGTGCCAGCAGCACTAGAGTGAGGAATGAGCAGTTCTTC. As protein: CASSTRVRNEQFF.

The rearrangement uses TRBV6-1 and TRBJ1-1, with D unresolved. V lost 2 bases and J 3 bases, leaving 10 bases between the germline ends. Looked up from germline, CDR1 is MNHNS and CDR2 is SASEGT. The CDR3 loop spans 14 amino acids. The CDR3 region has the DNA TGTGCCAGCAGTGAACCCCAGGTTGACACTGAAGCTTTCTTT. This gives the protein CASSEPQVDTEAFF.

This clone was picked up one time. The V call is TRBV3-1 (or the pseudogene TRBV3-2), the J call TRBJ2-1; 11 bases map to TRBD2. This CDR3 region has 15 residues. Germline assignment: CDR1 LGHDT and CDR2 YNNKEL (reference sequence). With V trimmed by 1 base and J by 6 bases, 2 bases remained unmatched. CDR3 sequence: CASSQGGLAGNEQFF. The CDR3 DNA sequence: TGTGCCAGCAGCCAAGGAGGACTAGCGGGCAATGAGCAGTTCTTC.

The gene calls are TRBV14 and TRBJ2-3, with D unclear. This CDR3 has 13 residues. Germline CDR1 reads SGHDN; CDR2 reads FVKESK. The ends were cut back, 5 bases at V and 8 bases at J, with 14 bases in the middle. The CDR3 nucleotides read TGTGCCAGCAGCTCTCGCCCCTCGGGTACGCAGTATTTT. It yields the protein CASSSRPSGTQYF.

This sequence joins TRBV30 and TRBJ1-2; 7 nucleotides agree with TRBD1. CDR3 length: 12 amino acids. With 5 bases clipped from V and 5 bases from J, the junction kept 5 bases outside the gene matches. The germline V gene encodes CDR1 GTSNPN and CDR2 SVGIG (reference sequence). Here the CDR3 reads CAWLSGGYGYTF. CDR3 coding DNA: TGTGCCTGGTTATCAGGGGGGTATGGCTACACCTTC.

The J gene is TRBJ2-7, the V gene TRBV28; D is unresolved. In germline, CDR1 is MDHEN, CDR2 SYDVKM. V lost 6 bases to trimming and J lost 4 bases, with 13 bases between them. There are 13 residues in the CDR3. CDR3 sequence reads: CASSFPFYYEQYF. The CDR3 DNA is TGTGCCAGCAGCTTTCCCTTCTATTACGAGCAGTACTTC. Full variable domain (missing parts from reference TRBV28 and TRBJ2-7): DVKVTQSSRYLVKRTGEKVFLECVQDMDHENMFWYRQDPGLGLRLIYFSYDVKMKEKGDIPEGYSVSREKKERFSLILESASTNQTSMYLCASSFPFYYEQYFGPGTRLTVT.

V gene TRBV3-1 (or the pseudogene TRBV3-2) combines with J gene TRBJ1-5, with D possibly matching TRBD1 (5 bases). V lost 4 bases to trimming and J lost 4 bases, with 8 bases between them. CDR3 size: 13 residues. Germline V lookup: CDR1 LGHDT, CDR2 YNNKEL (reference sequence). The CDR3 sequence is CASSRRGNQPQHF. CDR3 DNA: TGTGCCAGCAGCCGGCGGGGGAATCAGCCCCAGCATTTT.

This sequence joins TRBV5-4 and TRBJ2-6; TRBD2 aligns across 9 bases. Germline V gene sequence: CDR1 SGHNT, CDR2 YYREEE (reference sequence). Trimming at V came to 0 bases and at J to 5 bases, leaving 3 bases not matched to a gene. The CDR3 extends over 16 amino acids. The CDR3 sequence: CASSLEAGGRANVLTF. In DNA, the CDR3 is TGTGCCAGCAGCTTGGAAGCGGGGGGAAGGGCCAACGTCCTGACTTTC.

V gene TRBV18 combines with J gene TRBJ2-1; 8 bases line up with TRBD2. Germline CDR1 KGHSH, CDR2 LQKENI. The CDR3 is 15 amino acids. Unmatched junction bases numbered 3, after V lost 3 bases and J lost 2 bases. CDR3 coding DNA: TGTGCCAGCTCACCCCGGCGGGGGGCCTACAATGAGCAGTTCTTC. Its translation: CASSPRRGAYNEQFF.

A single count supports this clone. The chain carries TRBV5-8 and TRBJ1-5; 7 nucleotides agree with TRBD1. V was clipped by 3 bases and J by 1 base; unmatched bases: 4. The CDR3 is 15 residues long. Germline V gene lookup returns CDR1 SGHTS and CDR2 YDEGEE. The chain's CDR3 is CASSSRQGSNQPQHF. The CDR3 DNA reads as TGTGCCAGCAGCTCTCGACAGGGCAGCAATCAGCCCCAGCATTTT.